This T cell receptor beta chain is from a study of T cell responses to AZD1222 COVID-19 vaccine. There are many counts of this clone. Measured with immunoSEQ multiplex PCR; TCRdb has only the in-frame clones, and not every one. The sample yields about 120,000 clones, around 83% seen once. This CDR3 has 13 residues. Germline loops: CDR1 MNHNS, CDR2 SASEGT. V was clipped by 3 bases and J by 5 bases, with 5 bases between them. The chain has TRBV6-1 and TRBJ1-6; D may be TRBD1 (5 bases). The receptor comes from an adult who received the AZD1222 COVID-19 vaccine. The source material was peripheral blood, sampled 28 days after the second AZD1222 dose. The CDR3 region is CASSDRDNSPLHF. Written as DNA, the CDR3 is TGTGCCAGCAGTGACAGGGATAATTCACCCCTCCACTTT.